This T cell receptor (beta chain) stems from a study of blood T cell repertoires in COVID-19. About the study: Some COVID-19 samples were acute and others convalescent; all came from the United States, Italy and Spain. PBMCs, B-cell-depleted T cells, or T cells provided the cDNA or gDNA that made up the material.

In the authors' methods: Estimates of nucleated cell counts were drawn from the amplification of reference gene primers. Sequencing was performed with immunoSEQ multiplex PCR; in TCRdb, only in-frame clones are kept and a portion is missing. The V and J calls and clone size were taken over from that table, and D and trimming were inferred from the DNA. The data contain about 120,000 clones, 85% of them seen just once; the ten biggest clones take up under 4%. This CDR3 contains 18 residues. The germline V gene encodes CDR1 LGHNA and CDR2 YSLEER. V lost 1 base, J lost 5 bases, and 20 bases lay in between.

The genes are TRBV4-3 and TRBJ1-4, with D possibly matching TRBD1 (6 bases). The receptor comes from a man aged 60 to 69 with acute or convalescent COVID-19. What was sequenced was peripheral blood. DNA for the CDR3: TGCGCCAGCAGCCAAGGCCCGGACCTCACAGGGTTGAATGAAAAACTGTTTTTT. Amino acid sequence: CASSQGPDLTGLNEKLFF.